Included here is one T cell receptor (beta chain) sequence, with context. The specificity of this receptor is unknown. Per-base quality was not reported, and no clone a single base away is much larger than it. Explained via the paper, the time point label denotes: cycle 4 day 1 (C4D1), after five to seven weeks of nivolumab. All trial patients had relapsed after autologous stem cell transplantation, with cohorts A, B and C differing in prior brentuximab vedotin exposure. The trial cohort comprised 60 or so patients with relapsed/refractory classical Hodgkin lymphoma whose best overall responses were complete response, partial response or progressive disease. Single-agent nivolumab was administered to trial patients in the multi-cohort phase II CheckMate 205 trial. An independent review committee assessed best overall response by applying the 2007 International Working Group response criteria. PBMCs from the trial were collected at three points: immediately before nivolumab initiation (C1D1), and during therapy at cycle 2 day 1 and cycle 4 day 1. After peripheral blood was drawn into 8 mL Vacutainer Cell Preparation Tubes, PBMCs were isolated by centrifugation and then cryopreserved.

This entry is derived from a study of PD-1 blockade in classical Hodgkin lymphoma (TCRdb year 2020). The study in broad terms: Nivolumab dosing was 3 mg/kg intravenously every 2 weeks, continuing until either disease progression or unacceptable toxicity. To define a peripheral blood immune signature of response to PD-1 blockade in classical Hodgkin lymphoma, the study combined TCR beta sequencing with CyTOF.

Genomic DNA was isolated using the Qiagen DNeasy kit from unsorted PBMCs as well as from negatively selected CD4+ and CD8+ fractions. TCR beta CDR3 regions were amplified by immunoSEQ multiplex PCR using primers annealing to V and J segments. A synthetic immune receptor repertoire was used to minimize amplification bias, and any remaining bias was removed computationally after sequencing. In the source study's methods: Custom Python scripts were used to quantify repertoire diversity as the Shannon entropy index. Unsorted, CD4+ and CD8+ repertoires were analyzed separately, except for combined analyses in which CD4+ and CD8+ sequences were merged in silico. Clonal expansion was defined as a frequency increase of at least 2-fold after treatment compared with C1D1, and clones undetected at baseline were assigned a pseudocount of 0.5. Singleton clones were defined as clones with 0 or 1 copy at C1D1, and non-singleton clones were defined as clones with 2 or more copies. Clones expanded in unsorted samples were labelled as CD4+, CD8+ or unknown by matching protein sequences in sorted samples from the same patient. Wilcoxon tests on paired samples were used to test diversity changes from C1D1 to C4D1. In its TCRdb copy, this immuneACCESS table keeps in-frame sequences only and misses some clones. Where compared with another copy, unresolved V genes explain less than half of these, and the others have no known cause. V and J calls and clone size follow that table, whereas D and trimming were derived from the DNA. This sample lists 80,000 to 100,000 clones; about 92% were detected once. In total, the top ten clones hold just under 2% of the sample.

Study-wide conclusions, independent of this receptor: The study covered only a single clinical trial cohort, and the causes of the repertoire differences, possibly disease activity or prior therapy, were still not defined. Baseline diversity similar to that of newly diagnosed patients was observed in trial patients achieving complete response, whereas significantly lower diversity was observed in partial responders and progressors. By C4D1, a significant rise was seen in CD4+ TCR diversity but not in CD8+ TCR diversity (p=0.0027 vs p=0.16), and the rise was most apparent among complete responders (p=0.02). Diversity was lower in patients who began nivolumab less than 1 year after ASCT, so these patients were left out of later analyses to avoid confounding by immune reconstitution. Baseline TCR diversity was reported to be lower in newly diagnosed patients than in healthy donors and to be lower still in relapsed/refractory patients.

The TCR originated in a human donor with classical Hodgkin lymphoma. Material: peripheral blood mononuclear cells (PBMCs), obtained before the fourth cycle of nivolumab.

The CDR3 region reads CASSLDRTYSTNSPLHF. The nucleotide sequence is given as TGTGCCAGCAGTCTTGACAGAACCTATTCGACCAATTCACCCCTCCACTTT. The chain joins TRBV2 to TRBJ1-6; a tentative D call is TRBD1 (5 bases match). From cysteine to phenylalanine, the CDR3 is 17 amino acids long. The CDR3 DNA has 51 bases and is translated from base 1. The CDR1 and CDR2 encoded by the germline V gene are SNHLY and FYNNEI. V gives up 5 bases and J gives up 7 bases, and the segment between their germline ends measures 21 bases. The entire variable domain, with the stretches around the CDR3 drawn from the reference TRBV2 and TRBJ1-6 proteins, is EPEVTQTPSHQVTQMGQEVILRCVPISNHLYFYWYRQILGQKVEFLVSFYNNEISEKSEIFDDQFSVERPDGSNFTLKIRSTKLEDSAMYFCASSLDRTYSTNSPLHFGNGTRLTVT.